The source of this T cell receptor beta chain is a study of breast tumors, draining lymph nodes, adjacent tissues. The CDR3 spans 16 residues. Germline V gene lookup returns CDR1 LNHDA and CDR2 SQIVND (reference sequence). Deletions cut 6 bases from V and 0 bases from J, with 14 bases between. TCRdb processed the multiplex PCR reads anew with MiXCR; each CDR3 protein has one entry. The sample includes under 300,000 distinct CDR3 sequences, less than 45% seen only once; the top ten take approximately 3.5%. The lymph nodes were axillary draining lymph nodes from breast cancer patients. This clonotype was seen at least ten times.

This sequence joins TRBV19 and TRBJ1-4; tentative D call: TRBD1 (6 bases). Sequenced sample: axillary lymph node tissue. The TCR sequence derives from a female donor with breast cancer. Some clones in this sample may be carry-over from other donors' samples. CDR3 coding DNA: TGTGCCAGTAGAGAGACAGGACTCGCAACTAATGAAAAACTGTTTTTT. As protein: CASRETGLATNEKLFF.